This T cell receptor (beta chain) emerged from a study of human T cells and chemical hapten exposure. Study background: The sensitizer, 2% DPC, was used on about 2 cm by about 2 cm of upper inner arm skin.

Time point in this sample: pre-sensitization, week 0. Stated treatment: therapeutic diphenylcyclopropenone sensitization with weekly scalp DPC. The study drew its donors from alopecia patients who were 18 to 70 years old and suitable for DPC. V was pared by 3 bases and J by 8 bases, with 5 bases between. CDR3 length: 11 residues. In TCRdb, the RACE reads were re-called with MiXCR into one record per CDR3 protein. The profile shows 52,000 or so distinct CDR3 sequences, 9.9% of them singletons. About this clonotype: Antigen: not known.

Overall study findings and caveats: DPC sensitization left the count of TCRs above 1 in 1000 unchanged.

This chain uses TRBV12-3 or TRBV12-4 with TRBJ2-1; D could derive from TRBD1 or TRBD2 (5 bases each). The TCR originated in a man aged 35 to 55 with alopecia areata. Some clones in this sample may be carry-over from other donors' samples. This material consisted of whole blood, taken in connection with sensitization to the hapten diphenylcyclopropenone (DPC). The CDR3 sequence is CASSLGDEQFF. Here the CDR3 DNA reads TGTGCCAGCAGTTTGGGGGATGAGCAGTTCTTC.